Sequencing of this T cell receptor (beta chain) was carried out in a study of cytomegalovirus exposure and HLA in healthy donors. Per the germline V gene, CDR1 is LGHNA and CDR2 is YSLEER. The CDR3 length is 14 residues. V gave up 0 bases and J gave up 4 bases; unmatched junction bases: 2. 60 Vbeta and 13 Jbeta primers were used in PCR. The table came from immunoSEQ multiplex PCR; TCRdb's copy has only in-frame clones and leaves some out. The table includes more than 95,000 clones, around 73% detected once. This clone turned up a few times. This sequence joins TRBV4-3 and TRBJ2-7, with 8 nucleotides matching TRBD1. Sequencing was done on a sample of PBMCs. This clonotype originated in a man aged 30 to 39 in good health and CMV-seronegative. CDR3 residues: CASSQDRGLYEQYF. CDR3 in DNA: TGCGCCAGCAGCCAAGACAGGGGGCTATACGAGCAGTACTTC.